This TCR beta chain came from a study of cytomegalovirus exposure and HLA in healthy donors. General observations from the study: A later analysis linked a missense variant in DCLRE1C to the trimming of TCR beta V and J genes.

The PCR contained 60 Vbeta and 13 Jbeta primers. Produced via immunoSEQ multiplex PCR; TCRdb's table is partial and in-frame only. The table has under 200,000 clones, under 80% seen once. CDR1 SNHLY and CDR2 FYNNEI come from the germline V gene. The CDR3 covers 12 residues. For this clone: Its antigen is unidentified.

The chain links TRBV2 to TRBJ2-5; the D gene is possibly TRBD2 (6 bases). Sequenced material: PBMCs. The receptor comes from a woman aged 30 to 39 in good health and CMV-seronegative. The CDR3 is CVGGPHQETQYF. For the CDR3, the DNA is TGTGTGGGGGGTCCCCACCAAGAGACCCAGTACTTC.